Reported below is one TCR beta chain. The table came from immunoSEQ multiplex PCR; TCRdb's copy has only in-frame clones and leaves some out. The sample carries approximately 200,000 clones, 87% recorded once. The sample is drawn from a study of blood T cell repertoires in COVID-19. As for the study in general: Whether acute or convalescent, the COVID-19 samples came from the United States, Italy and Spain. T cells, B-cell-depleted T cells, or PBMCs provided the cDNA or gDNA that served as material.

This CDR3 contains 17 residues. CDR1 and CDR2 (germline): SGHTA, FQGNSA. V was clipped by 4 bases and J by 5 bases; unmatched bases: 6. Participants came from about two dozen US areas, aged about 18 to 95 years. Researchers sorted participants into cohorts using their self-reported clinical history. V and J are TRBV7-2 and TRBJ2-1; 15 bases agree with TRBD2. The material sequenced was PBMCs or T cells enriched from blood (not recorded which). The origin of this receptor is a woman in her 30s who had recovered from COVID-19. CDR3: CASSWGTSGGLDNEQFF. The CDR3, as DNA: TGTGCCAGCAGCTGGGGGACTAGCGGGGGGCTGGACAATGAGCAGTTCTTC.